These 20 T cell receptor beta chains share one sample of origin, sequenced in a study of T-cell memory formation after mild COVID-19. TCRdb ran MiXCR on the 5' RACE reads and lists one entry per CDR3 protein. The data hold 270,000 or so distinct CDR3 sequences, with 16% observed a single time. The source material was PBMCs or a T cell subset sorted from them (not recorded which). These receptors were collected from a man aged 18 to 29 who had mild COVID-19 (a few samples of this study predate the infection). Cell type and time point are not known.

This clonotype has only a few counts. Here the CDR3 reads CASSLGGTKETQYF. CDR3 nucleotide sequence: TGCGCCAGCAGCTTGGGGGGTACCAAGGAGACCCAGTACTTC. The chain carries TRBV5-1 and TRBJ2-5; the D is unclear. The germline V gene has CDR1 SGHRS and CDR2 YFSETQ. Trimming cost V 0 bases and J 5 bases, with 11 bases left between them. This CDR3 spans 14 amino acids.

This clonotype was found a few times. The CDR3 protein is CAWSEGSPPQHF. In nucleotides, the CDR3 is TGTGCCTGGAGTGAGGGATCTCCGCCCCAGCATTTT. The chain joins TRBV30 to TRBJ1-5; D call uncertain. With 1 base removed from V and 9 bases from J, the gap between germline ends came to 10 bases. The length of the CDR3 is 12 residues. Germline assignment: CDR1 GTSNPN and CDR2 SVGIG (reference sequence). Full variable domain (rest looked up from reference TRBV30 and TRBJ1-5): SQTIHQWPATLVQPVGSPLSLECTVEGTSNPNLYWYRQAAGRGLQLLFYSVGIGQISSEVPQNLSASRPQDRQFILSSKKLLLSDSGFYLCAWSEGSPPQHFGDGTRLSIL.

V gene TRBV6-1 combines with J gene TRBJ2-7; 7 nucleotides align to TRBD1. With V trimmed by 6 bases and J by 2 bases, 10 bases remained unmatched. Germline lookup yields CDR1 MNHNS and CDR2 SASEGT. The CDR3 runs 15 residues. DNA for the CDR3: TGTGCCAGCAGCACCGGGACAGTACACCCCTACGAGCAGTACGTC. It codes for CASSTGTVHPYEQYV.

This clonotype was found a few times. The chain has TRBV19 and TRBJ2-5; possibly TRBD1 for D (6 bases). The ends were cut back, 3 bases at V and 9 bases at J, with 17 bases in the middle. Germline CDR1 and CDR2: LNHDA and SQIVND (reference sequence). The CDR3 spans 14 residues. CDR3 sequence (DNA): TGTGCCAGTAGTATCGGGCAGGGGCTCCGTCCCCAGTACTTC. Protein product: CASSIGQGLRPQYF.

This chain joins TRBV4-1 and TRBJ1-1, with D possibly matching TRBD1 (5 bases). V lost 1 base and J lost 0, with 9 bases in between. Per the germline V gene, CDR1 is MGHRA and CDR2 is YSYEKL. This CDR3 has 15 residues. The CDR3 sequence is CASSQVRDLNTEAFF. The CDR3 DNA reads TGCGCCAGCAGCCAAGTAAGGGACCTGAACACTGAAGCTTTCTTT.

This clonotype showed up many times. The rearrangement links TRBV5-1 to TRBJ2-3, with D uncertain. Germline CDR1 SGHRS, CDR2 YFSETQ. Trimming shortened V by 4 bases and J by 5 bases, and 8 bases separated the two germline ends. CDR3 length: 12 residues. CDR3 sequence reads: CASSLLRDTQYF. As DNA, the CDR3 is TGCGCCAGCAGCCTTCTTAGAGATACGCAGTATTTT.

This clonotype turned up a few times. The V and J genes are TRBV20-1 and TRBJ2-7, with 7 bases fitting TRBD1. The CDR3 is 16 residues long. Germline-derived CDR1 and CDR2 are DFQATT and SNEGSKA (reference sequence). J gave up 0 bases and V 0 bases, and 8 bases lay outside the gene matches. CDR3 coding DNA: TGCAGTGCTAGAGACCCCGGACAGGTTAGCTCCTACGAGCAGTACTTC. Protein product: CSARDPGQVSSYEQYF.

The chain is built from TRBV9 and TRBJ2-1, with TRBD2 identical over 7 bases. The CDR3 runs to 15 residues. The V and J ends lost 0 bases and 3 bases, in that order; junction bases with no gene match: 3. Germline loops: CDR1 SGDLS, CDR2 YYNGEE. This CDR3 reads CASSVGAGVYNEQFF. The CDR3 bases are TGTGCCAGCAGCGTAGGGGCGGGGGTCTACAATGAGCAGTTCTTC.

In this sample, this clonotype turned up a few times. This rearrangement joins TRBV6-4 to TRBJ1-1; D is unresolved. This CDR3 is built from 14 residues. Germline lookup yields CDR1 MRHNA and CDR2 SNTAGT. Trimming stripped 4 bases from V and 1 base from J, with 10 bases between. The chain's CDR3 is CASSGRGGNTEAFF. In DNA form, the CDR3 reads TGTGCCAGCAGTGGCCGGGGAGGGAACACTGAAGCTTTCTTT.

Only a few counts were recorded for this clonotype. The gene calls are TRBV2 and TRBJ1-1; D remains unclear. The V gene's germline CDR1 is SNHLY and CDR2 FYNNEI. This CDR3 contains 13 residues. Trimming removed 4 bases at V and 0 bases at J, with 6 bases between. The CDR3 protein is CASSAPLNTEAFF. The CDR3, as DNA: TGTGCCAGCAGTGCCCCGTTGAACACTGAAGCTTTCTTT.

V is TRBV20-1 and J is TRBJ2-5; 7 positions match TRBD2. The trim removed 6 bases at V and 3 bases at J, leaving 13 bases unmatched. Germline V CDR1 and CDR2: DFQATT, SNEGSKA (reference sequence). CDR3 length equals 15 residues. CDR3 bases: TGCAGTGCCGCCGACCCGAGGGCGGGGGAAGAGACCCAGTACTTC. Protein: CSAADPRAGEETQYF.

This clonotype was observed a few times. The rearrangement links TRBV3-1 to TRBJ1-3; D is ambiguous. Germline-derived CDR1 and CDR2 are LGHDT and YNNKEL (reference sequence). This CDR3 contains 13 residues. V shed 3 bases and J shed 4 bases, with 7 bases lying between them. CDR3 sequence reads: CASSHMVGNTIYF. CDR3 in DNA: TGTGCCAGCAGCCATATGGTCGGAAACACCATATATTTT.

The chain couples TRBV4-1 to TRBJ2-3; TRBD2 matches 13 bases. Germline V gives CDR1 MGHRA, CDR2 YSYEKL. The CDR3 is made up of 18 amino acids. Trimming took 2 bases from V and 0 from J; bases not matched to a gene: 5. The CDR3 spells CASSQRLAGGSSTDTQYF. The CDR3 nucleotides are TGCGCCAGCAGCCAAAGACTAGCGGGGGGATCTAGCACAGATACGCAGTATTTT.

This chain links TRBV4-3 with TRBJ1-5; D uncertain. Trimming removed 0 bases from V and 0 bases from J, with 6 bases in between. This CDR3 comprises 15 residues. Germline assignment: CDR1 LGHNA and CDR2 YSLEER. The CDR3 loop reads CASSQDGVSNQPQHF. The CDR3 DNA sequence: TGCGCCAGCAGCCAAGACGGGGTTAGCAATCAGCCCCAGCATTTT.

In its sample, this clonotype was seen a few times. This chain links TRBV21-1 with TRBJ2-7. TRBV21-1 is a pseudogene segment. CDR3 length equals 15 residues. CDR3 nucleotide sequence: TGTGCCAGCAGCAAGTTTGCGGCTCACGGGGACGAGCAGTACGTC. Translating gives CASSKFAAHGDEQYV.

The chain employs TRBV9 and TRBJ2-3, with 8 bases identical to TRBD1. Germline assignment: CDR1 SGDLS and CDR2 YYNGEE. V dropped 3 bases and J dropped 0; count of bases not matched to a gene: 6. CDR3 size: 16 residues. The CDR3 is CASSATYRGSTDTQYF. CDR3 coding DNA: TGTGCCAGCAGCGCAACATACAGGGGGAGCACAGATACGCAGTATTTT. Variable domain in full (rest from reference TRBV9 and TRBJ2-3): DSGVTQTPKHLITATGQRVTLRCSPRSGDLSVYWYQQSLDQGLQFLIQYYNGEERAKGNILERFSAQQFPDLHSELNLSSLELGDSALYFCASSATYRGSTDTQYFGPGTRLTVL.

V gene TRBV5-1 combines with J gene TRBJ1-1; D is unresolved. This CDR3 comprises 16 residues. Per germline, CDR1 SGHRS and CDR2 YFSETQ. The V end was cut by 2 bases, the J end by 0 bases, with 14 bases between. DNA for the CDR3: TGCGCCAGCAGCTTAGGACGGGCAGGTATGAACACTGAAGCTTTCTTT. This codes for CASSLGRAGMNTEAFF.

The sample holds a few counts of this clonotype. DNA of the CDR3: TGCGCCAGCAGCTTGGGGGCCTCGGGCACCGGGGAGCTGTTTTTT. Amino acids: CASSLGASGTGELFF. The chain couples TRBV5-1 to TRBJ2-2; D unresolved. V shed 0 bases and J shed 4 bases, with 10 bases lying between them. The CDR3 extends over 15 amino acids. Germline V gives CDR1 SGHRS, CDR2 YFSETQ. The variable domain in full, completed from reference TRBV5-1 and TRBJ2-2, reads KAGVTQTPRYLIKTRGQQVTLSCSPISGHRSVSWYQQTPGQGLQFLFEYFSETQRNKGNFPGRFSGRQFSNSRSEMNVSTLELGDSALYLCASSLGASGTGELFFGEGSRLTVL.

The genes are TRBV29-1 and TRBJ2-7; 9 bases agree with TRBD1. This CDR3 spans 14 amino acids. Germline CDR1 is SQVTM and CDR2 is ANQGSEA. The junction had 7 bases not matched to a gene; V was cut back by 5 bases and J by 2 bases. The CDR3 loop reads CSVWDRERTYEQYV. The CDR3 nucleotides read TGCAGCGTTTGGGACAGGGAAAGAACCTACGAGCAGTACGTC.

This CDR3 reads CASGRDTIYF. The CDR3, as DNA: TGTGCCAGCGGCCGTGACACCATATATTTT. The chain combines TRBV6-5 with TRBJ1-3; D is unresolved. Per germline, CDR1 MNHEY and CDR2 SVGAGI. This CDR3 has 10 residues. Trimming removed 8 bases at V and 8 bases at J, with 7 bases between.